This TCR beta chain was retrieved from a study of blood T cells in healthy people across ages. Across the study: The capture of about one barcoded beta molecule per two T cells was achieved by template switching.

Broader study findings: Across samples, TCR beta diversity tracked strongly with naive T cell percentage.

In the case of this clonotype: The antigen remains undetermined.

A J-beta primer mix and a sample-barcoded 5' primer were used in a second PCR of roughly 7 to 12 cycles. In TCRdb, the 5' RACE reads were re-called with MiXCR into one record per CDR3 protein. The sample includes 900,000 to 950,000 distinct CDR3 sequences, approximately 32% of them seen just once. The germline V gene has CDR1 DFQATT and CDR2 SNEGSKA (reference sequence). This CDR3 contains 13 residues. Trimming pared 3 bases from V and 7 bases from J, leaving 13 bases between. Individuals who donated were healthy Caucasians from Russia aged roughly 6 to 90. These records were also assigned to another study, of T cells of mothers and their children.

The TCR sequence derives from a middle-aged woman in good health. The V call is TRBV20-1, the J call TRBJ2-1, with D perhaps matching TRBD2 (5 bases). Specimen: blood. The CDR3 here is CSARLLAKNEQFF. DNA for the CDR3: TGCAGTGCTAGGTTGCTAGCAAAGAATGAGCAGTTCTTC.